A selection of T cell receptor beta chains follows, all from one sample in a study of blood T cell repertoires in COVID-19. Produced via immunoSEQ multiplex PCR; TCRdb's table is partial and in-frame only. The sample has tens of thousands of clones; around 89% are singletons. Sequenced: peripheral blood. Source of these receptors: a woman aged 60 to 75 with COVID-19, enrolled during active disease. CDR3s leave out the opening cysteine and the closing phenylalanine or tryptophan. The order of the fields is CDR3 length, V gene, CDR3 protein.

length: 13
V: TRBV5-1
CDR3: ASSLDGSGTDTQY

length: 13
V: TRBV28
CDR3: ASSPPPLATGELF

length: 11
V: TRBV6-5
CDR3: ASTGQGDYEQY

length: 12
V: TRBV19
CDR3: ARRPAHGTYEQY

length: 13
V: TRBV2
CDR3: ASRRTGFNNSPLH

length: 11
V: TRBV7-9
CDR3: ASSRRDNQPQH

length: 13
V: TRBV10-3
CDR3: AISGTGGGTGELF

length: 13
V: TRBV12-2
CDR3: ASRLDGLPSYEQY

length: 13
V: TRBV6-5
CDR3: ASSSVTSGFYEQY

length: 9
V: TRBV19
CDR3: ASIHNTEAF

length: 13
V: TRBV5-6
CDR3: ASSLGLPLSNTIY

length: 15
V: TRBV6-2/TRBV6-3
CDR3: ASSYPLRAPNTGELF

length: 12
V: TRBV29-1
CDR3: SVEVWAGNTEAF

length: 13
V: TRBV14
CDR3: ASSPFLDRTYEQY

length: 12
V: TRBV29-1
CDR3: SVDAGVVATEAF

length: 13
V: TRBV19
CDR3: ASRPSGQGRNTIY

length: 13
V: TRBV5-1
CDR3: ASSLAQGSGNTIY

length: 13
V: TRBV5-4
CDR3: ASSSRTGRNEKLF

length: 13
V: TRBV6-1
CDR3: ASKEIGTGDNEQF

length: 15
V: TRBV9
CDR3: ASSVAYGGDTVYGYT

length: 13
V: TRBV6-5
CDR3: ASSHLYSDGEKLF

length: 11
V: TRBV7-2
CDR3: ASSLSREDGYT

length: 12
V: TRBV19
CDR3: ASTLDRANTEAF

length: 14
V: TRBV15
CDR3: ATSRGGGAGLETQY

length: 13
V: TRBV19
CDR3: ASRGGQISNQPQH

length: 12
V: TRBV5-1
CDR3: ASSPRQGDNEQY

length: 9
V: TRBV2
CDR3: ASSKGVGYT

length: 10
V: TRBV20-1
CDR3: SASYLNTEAF

length: 13
V: TRBV28
CDR3: ASSCYSCYYNEQF

length: 15
V: TRBV27
CDR3: ASSSRLAGGTYNEQF

length: 15
V: TRBV7-6
CDR3: ASSLGTSGGVGETQY

length: 12
V: TRBV2
CDR3: ASSVAGGIYEQY

length: 10
V: TRBV3-1/TRBV3-2
CDR3: ASSRTRDTQY

length: 12
V: TRBV28
CDR3: ASRGGAGYNEQF

length: 13
V: TRBV6-6
CDR3: ASRPDIGSFYEQY

length: 13
V: TRBV13
CDR3: ASSSNSGEGYEQY

length: 11
V: TRBV12-3/TRBV12-4
CDR3: ASSSRVATEAF

length: 13
V: TRBV6-2/TRBV6-3
CDR3: ASSSRGQGGVGYT

length: 11
V: TRBV11-2
CDR3: ASSLASRVEAF

length: 14
V: TRBV7-3
CDR3: ASSLTGQGGRNEQF

length: 10
V: TRBV11-3
CDR3: ASSSSSYEQY

length: 11
V: TRBV29-1
CDR3: SVVSGHSYEQY

length: 13
V: TRBV4-3
CDR3: ASSQGLADYNEQF

length: 9
V: TRBV12-3/TRBV12-4
CDR3: ASILNTEAF

length: 12
V: TRBV7-2
CDR3: ASSLSPNGYGYT

length: 11
V: TRBV7-9
CDR3: ASSWQGGTEAF

length: 11
V: TRBV11-2
CDR3: ASSWGQGYGYT

length: 12
V: TRBV11-2
CDR3: ASSLDRIGETQY

length: 11
V: TRBV14
CDR3: ASSQGGVYGYT

length: 11
V: TRBV7-9
CDR3: ASSLASGEKLF

length: 13
V: TRBV5-4
CDR3: ASSPPTGGDYGYT

length: 13
V: TRBV9
CDR3: ASSPPRSGGDTQY

length: 14
V: TRBV7-2
CDR3: ASSLGTSGTQETQY